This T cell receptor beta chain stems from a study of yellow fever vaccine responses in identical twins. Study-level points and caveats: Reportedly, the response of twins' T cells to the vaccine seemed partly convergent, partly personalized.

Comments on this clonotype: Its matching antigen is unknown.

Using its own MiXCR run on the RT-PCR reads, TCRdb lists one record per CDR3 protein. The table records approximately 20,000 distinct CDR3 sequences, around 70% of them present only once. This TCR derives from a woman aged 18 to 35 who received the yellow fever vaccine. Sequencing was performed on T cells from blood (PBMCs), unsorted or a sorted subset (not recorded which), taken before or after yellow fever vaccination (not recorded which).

The CDR3 is CASSFLAGEDTGELFF. The DNA of the CDR3 is TGTGCCAGCAGCTTCCTAGCGGGAGAGGACACCGGGGAGCTGTTTTTT. The chain has TRBV11-1 and TRBJ2-2; TRBD2 matches at 10 bases. V was pared by 3 bases and J by 3 bases, with 4 bases of the junction left unmatched. CDR3 length: 16 amino acids. Germline lookup yields CDR1 SGHAT and CDR2 FQDESV (reference sequence).